Presented here are 16 T cell receptor beta chains from one specimen sequenced in a study of CD8+ T cells in alopecia areata. As the sequencing template, cDNA was produced by extracting RNA and reverse transcribing it. Only in-frame clones appear in the TCRdb table, and some are missing; sequencing was by immunoSEQ multiplex PCR. This sample has hundreds of thousands of clones, with 35% to 40% found just once. Specified treatment: oral pan-JAK inhibitor, 5-10 mg twice daily. The input for sequencing was CD4+ T cells sorted from blood, taken between weeks 30 and 35, from a patient treated with tofacitinib. The receptors were gathered from a human donor with alopecia areata.

The CDR3 region is CAWRGLAGVVQFF. CDR3 coding DNA: TGTGCCTGGAGGGGCCTAGCGGGAGTTGTGCAGTTCTTC. The chain has TRBV30 and TRBJ2-1; 10 bases line up with TRBD2. CDR3 length: 13 residues. CDR1 is GTSNPN, CDR2 SVGIG, per germline (reference sequence). V lost 3 bases and J lost 12; bases outside the gene matches: 8.

V and J are TRBV30 and TRBJ2-3; tentatively, D is TRBD2 (6 bases). Looked up from germline, CDR1 is GTSNPN and CDR2 is SVGIG (reference sequence). CDR3 length: 14 amino acids. V lost 2 bases, J lost 6 bases, and 15 bases lay in between. CDR3: CAWSPRLGSDTQYF. As DNA, the CDR3 is TGTGCCTGGAGTCCCCGACTAGGTTCGGATACGCAGTATTTT. The full variable domain, completed using reference TRBV30 and TRBJ2-3, is SQTIHQWPATLVQPVGSPLSLECTVEGTSNPNLYWYRQAAGRGLQLLFYSVGIGQISSEVPQNLSASRPQDRQFILSSKKLLLSDSGFYLCAWSPRLGSDTQYFGPGTRLTVL.

This clone was picked up a small number of times. J is TRBJ2-3 and V is TRBV29-1; 10 nucleotides match TRBD2. CDR1 and CDR2 (germline): SQVTM, ANQGSEA. V dropped 3 bases and J dropped 2; count of bases not matched to a gene: 5. There are 15 residues in the CDR3. CDR3 loop: CSVERTSGVTDTQYF. In DNA form, the CDR3 reads TGCAGCGTTGAGCGGACTAGCGGAGTCACAGATACGCAGTATTTT.

This clone was seen a few times. The J gene is TRBJ2-3, the V gene TRBV7-9, with 12 bases lining up with TRBD2. Germline loops: CDR1 SEHNR, CDR2 FQNEAQ (reference sequence). The CDR3 is made up of 14 amino acids. The V and J ends lost 10 bases and 0 bases, in that order; junction bases with no gene match: 2. The CDR3 DNA is TGTGCCACCGGGACTAGCGGGAGCACAGATACGCAGTATTTT. This sequence encodes CATGTSGSTDTQYF.

In this sample, this clone turned up a few times. This sequence joins TRBV29-1 and TRBJ2-1; D tentatively fits TRBD1 or TRBD2 (5 bases each). The CDR3 contains 11 residues. V lost 2 bases and J 13 bases, leaving 12 bases between the germline ends. Looked up from germline, CDR1 is SQVTM and CDR2 is ANQGSEA. CDR3 region: CSVELPGGQFF. Here the CDR3 DNA reads TGCAGCGTTGAATTACCTGGGGGTCAGTTCTTC.

The CDR3 is CASSQGLARSTYNEQFF. For the CDR3, the DNA is TGCGCCAGCAGCCAGGGACTAGCTCGGAGCACCTACAATGAGCAGTTCTTC. This sequence joins TRBV4-1 and TRBJ2-1; 9 bases agree with TRBD2. The V segment lost 3 bases and the J segment 2 bases; nucleotides outside the gene matches: 8. The CDR3 extends over 17 amino acids. Germline lookup yields CDR1 MGHRA and CDR2 YSYEKL.

This CDR3 reads CAIRIESNTDTQYF. The CDR3 bases are TGTGCCATCAGGATCGAGTCAAACACAGATACGCAGTATTTT. This chain uses TRBV10-3 with TRBJ2-3, with D unclear. This CDR3 contains 14 residues. With 6 bases removed from V and 2 bases from J, the gap between germline ends came to 12 bases. Germline CDR1 and CDR2: ENHRY and SYGVKD.

This clone was counted a single time. The rearrangement uses TRBV2 and TRBJ2-5; 10 bases are shared with TRBD2. Germline CDR1 reads SNHLY; CDR2 reads FYNNEI. Germline trimming cut 7 bases from V and 4 bases from J; bases unmatched to any gene: 12. The CDR3 extends over 16 amino acids. CDR3 residues: CASKVRLAGVSETQYF. The CDR3 DNA follows: TGTGCCAGCAAGGTACGGCTAGCGGGAGTTTCAGAGACCCAGTACTTC.

This clone came up a few times. The chain links TRBV11-2 to TRBJ2-1; D perhaps matches TRBD2 (6 bases). Trimming left V 2 bases short and J 6 bases short, with 14 bases between. Germline values: CDR1 SGHAT, CDR2 FQNNGV. This CDR3 is 15 amino acids long. CDR3 in DNA: TGTGCCAGCAGCTTACTGTTGGACTATACCAATGAGCAGTTCTTC. It translates to CASSLLLDYTNEQFF.

There are a few counts of this clone. The chain carries TRBV7-9 and TRBJ1-5; the D is unclear. V lost 6 bases and J lost 6, with 12 bases in between. This CDR3 has 13 amino acids. CDR1 is SEHNR, CDR2 FQNEAQ, per germline (reference sequence). The CDR3: CASSLQRGQPQHF. The CDR3 bases are TGTGCCAGCAGTCTCCAGCGGGGTCAGCCCCAGCATTTT.

The rearrangement links TRBV5-1 to TRBJ1-5; the D is unclear. The CDR3 is 15 amino acids. Per the germline V gene, CDR1 is SGHRS and CDR2 is YFSETQ. V was clipped by 0 bases and J by 1 base, with 8 bases between them. The CDR3 is CASSLDPRSNQPQHF. CDR3 bases: TGCGCCAGCAGCTTGGATCCGCGAAGCAATCAGCCCCAGCATTTT.

The rearrangement joins TRBV6-6 to TRBJ2-3; maybe TRBD2 (5 bases). Germline CDR1 reads MNHNY; CDR2 reads SVGAGI (reference sequence). Trimming cost V 6 bases and J 4 bases, with 11 bases left between them. CDR3 length equals 13 residues. CDR3 nucleotides: TGTGCCAGCAGGGAGAAGAGGGCAGATACGCAGTATTTT. Translation gives CASREKRADTQYF.

The rearrangement joins TRBV29-1 to TRBJ1-2; no firm D call. V shed 7 bases and J shed 6 bases, with 12 bases lying between them. Germline V lookup: CDR1 SQVTM, CDR2 ANQGSEA. The CDR3 extends over 11 amino acids. The CDR3 spells CSDGRADGYTF. DNA for the CDR3: TGCAGCGATGGTCGAGCGGATGGCTACACCTTC.

The CDR3 DNA reads TGTGCCAGCACTACGGGACAGTCCTATGGCTACACCTTC. Its protein product is CASTTGQSYGYTF. The chain joins TRBV6-5 to TRBJ1-2, with 7 positions matching TRBD1. CDR1 and CDR2 from the germline V gene are MNHEY and SVGAGI. This CDR3 comprises 13 residues. V lost 7 bases and J lost 4; bases outside the gene matches: 6.

This clone came up a few times. V gene TRBV4-2 combines with J gene TRBJ1-2, with a possible D match to TRBD1 (5 bases). Germline V gene data show CDR1 as LGHNA and CDR2 as YNFKEQ. V was clipped by 1 base and J by 0 bases, with 12 bases between them. The CDR3 loop spans 16 amino acids. The CDR3 bases are TGTGCCAGCAGCCAAGGCCAGGGAAGACCTAACTATGGCTACACCTTC. Residues: CASSQGQGRPNYGYTF.

CDR3 DNA sequence: TGCGCCAGCAGCTTGGCCAGAAGGACAGATACGCAGTATTTT. Its translation is CASSLARRTDTQYF. The chain carries TRBV5-1 and TRBJ2-3, with unresolved D. Looked up from germline, CDR1 is SGHRS and CDR2 is YFSETQ. CDR3 length equals 14 residues. The V and J ends lost 0 bases and 3 bases respectively, with 8 bases between them.